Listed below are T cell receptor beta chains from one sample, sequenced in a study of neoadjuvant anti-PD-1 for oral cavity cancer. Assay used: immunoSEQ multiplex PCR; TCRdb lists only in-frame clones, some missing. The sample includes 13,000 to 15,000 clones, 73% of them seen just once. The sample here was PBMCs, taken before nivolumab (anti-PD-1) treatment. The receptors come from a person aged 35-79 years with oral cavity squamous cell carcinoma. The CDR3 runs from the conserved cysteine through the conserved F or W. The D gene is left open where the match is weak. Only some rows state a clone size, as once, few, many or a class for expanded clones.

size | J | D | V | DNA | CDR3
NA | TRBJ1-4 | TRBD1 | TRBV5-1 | TGCGCCAGCAGCGTGGAACCACAGGGGGCGCTTCGGACTAATGAAAAACTGTTTTTT | CASSVEPQGALRTNEKLFF
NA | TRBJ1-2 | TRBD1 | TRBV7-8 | TGTGCCAGCAGCGTTGGGACAGTCGCTAACTATGGCTACACCTTC | CASSVGTVANYGYTF
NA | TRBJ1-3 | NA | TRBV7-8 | TGTGCCAGCAGCTTACGCTCTGGAAACACCATATATTTT | CASSLRSGNTIYF
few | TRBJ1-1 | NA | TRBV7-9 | TGTGCCAGCAGCTCCTGGGTAGCCATGAACACTGAAGCTTTCTTT | CASSSWVAMNTEAFF
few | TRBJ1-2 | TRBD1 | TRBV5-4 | TGTGCCAGCAGCCAACCGGGACAGGGCCCATATGGCTACACCTTC | CASSQPGQGPYGYTF
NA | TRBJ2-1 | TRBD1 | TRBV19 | TGTGCCAGTAGTATAGATCTAGGGGGGACAGGATCTAGGAATGAGCAGTTCTTC | CASSIDLGGTGSRNEQFF
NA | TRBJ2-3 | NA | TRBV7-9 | TGTGCCAGCAGCTTAGCTGGTTGGAGCGGTCCAAAAAGGGCAGATACGCAGTATTTT | CASSLAGWSGPKRADTQYF
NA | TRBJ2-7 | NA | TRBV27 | TGTGCCAGCAGTTTATCGGGTTGGACTTCCTACGAGCAGTACTTC | CASSLSGWTSYEQYF
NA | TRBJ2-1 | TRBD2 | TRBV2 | TGTGCCAGCAGTCAAACGCGTCGGGGGGAAGAGCAGTTCTTC | CASSQTRRGEEQFF
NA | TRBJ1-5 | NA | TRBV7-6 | TGTGCCCGCTGCGGGGTAGGGAGGAATCAGCCCCAGCATTTT | CARCGVGRNQPQHF
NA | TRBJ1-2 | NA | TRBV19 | TGTGCCAGTAGTATAGTCGGCGGTTGGGGCTATGGCTACACCTTC | CASSIVGGWGYGYTF
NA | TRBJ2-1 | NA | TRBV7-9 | TGTGCCAGCAGGACGGGGGCGGGTGAGCAGTTCTTC | CASRTGAGEQFF
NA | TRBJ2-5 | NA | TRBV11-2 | TGTGCCAGCAGCTTAGTCGGGGCACTCCAAGAGACCCAGTACTTC | CASSLVGALQETQYF
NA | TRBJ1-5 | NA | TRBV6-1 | TGTGCCAGCAGTGAACGGCTGGGCACAAGCAATCAGCCCCAGCATTTT | CASSERLGTSNQPQHF
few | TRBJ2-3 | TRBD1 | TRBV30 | TGTGCCGCGACAGGGAGCACAGATACGCAGTATTTT | CAATGSTDTQYF
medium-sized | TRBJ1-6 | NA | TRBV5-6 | TGTGCCAGCAGCTTGACAGGGATTTCACCCCTCCACTTT | CASSLTGISPLHF
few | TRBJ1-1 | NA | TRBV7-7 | TGTGCCAGCAGCAAACAGGGCGACACTGAAGCTTTCTTT | CASSKQGDTEAFF
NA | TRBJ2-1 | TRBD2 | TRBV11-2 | TGTGCCAGCAGCTGGGGGGGGAGACGATACAATGAGCAGTTCTTC | CASSWGGRRYNEQFF
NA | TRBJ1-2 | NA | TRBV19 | TGTGCCAGTAGAGCCTTACGGGGATACTATGGCTACACCTTC | CASRALRGYYGYTF
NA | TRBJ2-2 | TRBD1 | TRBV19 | TGTGCCAGTAGCGGGACAGGGGGCACCGGGGAGCTGTTTTTT | CASSGTGGTGELFF
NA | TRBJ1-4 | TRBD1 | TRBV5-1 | TGCGCCAGCAGGGGACAGGGTGAAAAACTGTTTTTT | CASRGQGEKLFF
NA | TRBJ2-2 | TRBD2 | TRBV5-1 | TGCGCCAGCAGCTTGGAGGGACTAGCGGGGCCCCACACCGGGGAGCTGTTTTTT | CASSLEGLAGPHTGELFF
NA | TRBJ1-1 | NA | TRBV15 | TGTGCCACCAGCAGAGATCGAACGGGGAAAGAAGCTTTCTTT | CATSRDRTGKEAFF
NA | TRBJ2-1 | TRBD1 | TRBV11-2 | TGTGCCAGCAGCTCGGGACAGAGCTCCTACAATGAGCAGTTCTTC | CASSSGQSSYNEQFF
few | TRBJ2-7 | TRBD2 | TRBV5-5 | TGTGCCAGCAGCTCCTCACTAGCGGGAGGCTTATACGAGCAGTACTTC | CASSSSLAGGLYEQYF
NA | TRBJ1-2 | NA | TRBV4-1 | TGCGCCAGCAGCCCGAACGGGGTGGAGATCTTTAGGAGATACACCTTC | CASSPNGVEIFRRYTF
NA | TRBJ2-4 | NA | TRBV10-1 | TGCGCCAGCAGTGATGGGGCCCCCGGAAACATTCAGTACTTC | CASSDGAPGNIQYF
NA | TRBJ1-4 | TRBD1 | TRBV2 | TGTGCCAGCACCCTGGGGGGAACAGGGGACCCTAATGAAAAACTGTTTTTT | CASTLGGTGDPNEKLFF
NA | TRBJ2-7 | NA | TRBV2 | TGTGCCAGCAGTTACCTTGAGAAGGGCGAGCAGTACTTC | CASSYLEKGEQYF
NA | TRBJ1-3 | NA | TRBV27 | TGTGCCAGCTTCGGGGGGCCGGAGGAAGGAAACACCATATATTTT | CASFGGPEEGNTIYF
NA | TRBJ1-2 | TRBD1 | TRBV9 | TGTGCCAGCAGCCCAAAGGGGGCAGGAAATGTTGGCTACACCTTC | CASSPKGAGNVGYTF
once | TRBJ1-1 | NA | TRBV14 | TGTGCCAGCAGCCAAGATCTCAGACGGAACACTGAAGCTTTCTTT | CASSQDLRRNTEAFF
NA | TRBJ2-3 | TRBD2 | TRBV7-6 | TGTGCCAGCAGCACATCAAAGCGGGGGGGAACAGATACGCAGTATTTT | CASSTSKRGGTDTQYF
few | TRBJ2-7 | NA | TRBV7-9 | TGTGCCAGCAGCCCCAGGGATGGCTACGAGCAGTACTTC | CASSPRDGYEQYF
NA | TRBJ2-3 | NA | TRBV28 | TGTGCCAGCAGTTTTTCCCTTGCGCAGTATTTT | CASSFSLAQYF
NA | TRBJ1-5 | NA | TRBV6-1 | TGTGCCAGCAGGCCTGAACACGGGGGTATTCAGCCCCAGCATTTT | CASRPEHGGIQPQHF
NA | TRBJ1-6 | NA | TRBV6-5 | TGTGCCAGCAGAGGGTATAATTCACCCCTCCACTTT | CASRGYNSPLHF
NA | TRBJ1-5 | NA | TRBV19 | TGTGCCAGTAGTCCCGGATGGGGGGGCAATCAGCCCCAGCATTTT | CASSPGWGGNQPQHF
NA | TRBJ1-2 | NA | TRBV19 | TGTGCCAGTAGATACCTCAACTATGGCTACACCTTC | CASRYLNYGYTF
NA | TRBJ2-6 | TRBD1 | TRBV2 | TGTGCCAGCAACATGGGACAGCCGGGGCTAAACGTCCTGACTTTC | CASNMGQPGLNVLTF
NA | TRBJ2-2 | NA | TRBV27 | TGTGCCAGCAGTTTATTGGTTTCTAGCACCGACACCGGGGAGCTGTTTTTT | CASSLLVSSTDTGELFF
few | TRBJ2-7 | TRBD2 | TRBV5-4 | TGTGCCAGCAGCAGTATGACTAGCGGCTACGAGCAGTACTTC | CASSSMTSGYEQYF
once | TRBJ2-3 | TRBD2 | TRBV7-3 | TGTGCCAGCAGCTTAACGGCTAGCGGGCCGGGAGATACGCAGTATTTT | CASSLTASGPGDTQYF
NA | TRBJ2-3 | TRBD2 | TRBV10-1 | TGCGCCAGCAGTCCCTCCCTAGCGGGAGTTCGGTATTTT | CASSPSLAGVRYF
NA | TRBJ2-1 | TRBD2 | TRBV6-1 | TGTGCCAGCAGCTGGCGGGAGAGCTTGGGTGAGCAGTTCTTC | CASSWRESLGEQFF
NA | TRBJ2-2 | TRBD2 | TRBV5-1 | TGCGCCAGCCAGAGCGGGAGAACGTCCGGGGAGCTGTTTTTT | CASQSGRTSGELFF
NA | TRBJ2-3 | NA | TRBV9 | TGTGCCAGCAGTTCCCCTGGCACAGATACGCAGTATTTT | CASSSPGTDTQYF
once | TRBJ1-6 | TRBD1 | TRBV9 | TGTGCCAGCAGCGGACAGGGGGCTAATAATTCACCCCTCCACTTT | CASSGQGANNSPLHF
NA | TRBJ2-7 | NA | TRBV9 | TGTGCCAGCAGCGAAGGCGGGAGGGACAGGGCGCTGTACGAGCAGTACTTC | CASSEGGRDRALYEQYF
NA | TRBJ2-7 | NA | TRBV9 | TGTGCCAGCAGCGTAGGGTCGGCGCAGGTCGGCGAGCAGTACTTC | CASSVGSAQVGEQYF
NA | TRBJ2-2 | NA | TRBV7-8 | TGTGCGGGGGACTCAAATACCGGGGAGCTGTTTTTT | CAGDSNTGELFF